Shown below are 2 T cell receptor beta chains from a single sample sequenced in a study of identical twins. TCRdb re-called the 5' RACE reads with MiXCR, one entry per CDR3 protein. Of 1.5 million to 2 million distinct CDR3 sequences in the sample, about 32% were seen once. Sample: cord blood. The receptor source for this set is a newborn girl in good health.

J is TRBJ1-1 and V is TRBV2; 7 bases map to TRBD1. Per the germline V gene, CDR1 is SNHLY and CDR2 is FYNNEI. The CDR3 is 17 residues long. The V segment lost 6 bases and the J segment 1 base; nucleotides outside the gene matches: 14. CDR3 protein: CASSSATGRPWNTEAFF. The CDR3 nucleotides are TGTGCCAGCAGCTCCGCGACAGGGCGCCCCTGGAACACTGAAGCTTTCTTT.

This clonotype was detected a few times. This sequence joins TRBV10-3 and TRBJ1-2; 10 bases are a match to TRBD1. This CDR3 is built from 16 residues. Germline loops: CDR1 ENHRY, CDR2 SYGVKD. The J segment lost 2 bases and the V segment lost 0 bases, leaving 3 bases of the junction unmatched. The CDR3 loop reads CAISESTTGGNYGYTF. CDR3 DNA: TGTGCCATCAGTGAGTCGACGACAGGGGGCAACTATGGCTACACCTTC.